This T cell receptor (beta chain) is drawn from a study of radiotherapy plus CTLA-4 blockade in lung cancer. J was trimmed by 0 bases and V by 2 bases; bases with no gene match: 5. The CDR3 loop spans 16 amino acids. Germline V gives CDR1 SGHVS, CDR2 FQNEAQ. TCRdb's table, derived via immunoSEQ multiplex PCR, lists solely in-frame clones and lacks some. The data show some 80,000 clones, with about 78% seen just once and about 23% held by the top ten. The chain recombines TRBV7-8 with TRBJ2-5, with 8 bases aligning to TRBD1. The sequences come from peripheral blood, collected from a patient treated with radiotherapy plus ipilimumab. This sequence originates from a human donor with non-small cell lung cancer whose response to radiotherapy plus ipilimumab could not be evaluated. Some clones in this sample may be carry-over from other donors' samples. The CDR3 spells CASSLTRTGHQETQYF. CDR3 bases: TGTGCCAGCAGCTTAACCCGGACAGGGCACCAAGAGACCCAGTACTTC.